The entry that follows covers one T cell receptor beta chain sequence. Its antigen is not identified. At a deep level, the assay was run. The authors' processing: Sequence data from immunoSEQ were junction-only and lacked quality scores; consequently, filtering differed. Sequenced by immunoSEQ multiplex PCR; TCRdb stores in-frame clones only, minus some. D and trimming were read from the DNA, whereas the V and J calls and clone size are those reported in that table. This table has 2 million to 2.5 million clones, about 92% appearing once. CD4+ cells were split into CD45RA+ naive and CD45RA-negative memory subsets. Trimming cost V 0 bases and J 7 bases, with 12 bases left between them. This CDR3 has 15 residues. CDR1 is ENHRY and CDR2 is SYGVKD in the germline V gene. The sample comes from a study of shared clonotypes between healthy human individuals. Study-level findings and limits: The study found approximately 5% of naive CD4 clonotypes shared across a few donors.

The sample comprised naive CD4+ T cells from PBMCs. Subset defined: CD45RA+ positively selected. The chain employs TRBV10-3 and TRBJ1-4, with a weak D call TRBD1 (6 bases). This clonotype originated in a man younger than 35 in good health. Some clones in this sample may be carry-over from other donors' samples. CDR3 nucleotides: TGTGCCATCAGTGAGTCGAAACAGGGCCGTGAAAAACTGTTTTTT. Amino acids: CAISESKQGREKLFF.